These T cell receptor beta chains were read from a single sample in a study of CD8 T cells in Susac syndrome. TCRdb reprocessed the immunoSEQ multiplex PCR reads with MiXCR, giving one entry per CDR3 protein. The data contain fewer than 150,000 distinct CDR3 sequences, more than 85% of them singletons. The sample comprised CD4+ T cells from PBMCs. These receptor sequences come from a human donor with multiple sclerosis. Each CDR3 is given with its conserved first and last residue. D genes are given only for firm matches. The listing skips clone size in some rows; elsewhere it reads once, few, many or a size class.

-	TRBV12-3/TRBV12-4	-	TRBJ2-5	TGTGCCAGCAGCCCTCCAGACACGACCATCGGGACCCAGTACTTC	CASSPPDTTIGTQYF
-	TRBV18	TRBD1	TRBJ2-1	TGTGCCAGCTCCCAAAGACAGGGGGCTTACAATGAGCAGTTCTTC	CASSQRQGAYNEQFF
-	TRBV9	-	TRBJ2-1	TGTGCCAGCAGCGTAGGGACCAGCCCTTACAATGAGCAGTTCTTC	CASSVGTSPYNEQFF
-	TRBV6-1	-	TRBJ2-2	TGTGCCAGCAGTGATCGGACAGTCAGGAACACCGGGGAGCTGTTTTTT	CASSDRTVRNTGELFF
-	TRBV12-3/TRBV12-4	-	TRBJ2-2	TGTGCCAGCCTGGTGGTGGCCGGGGAGCTGTTTTTT	CASLVVAGELFF
few	TRBV29-1	TRBD1	TRBJ1-1	TGCAGCGTGGGGGGGACAGGGCCTCTCACTGAAGCTTTCTTT	CSVGGTGPLTEAFF
-	TRBV29-1	-	TRBJ2-5	TGCAGCGTTGACCGGGCAACTAAAGAGACCCAGTACTTC	CSVDRATKETQYF
once	TRBV29-1	-	TRBJ1-2	TGCAGCGTTGAGACGGGGGGAAGTGGCTACACCTTC	CSVETGGSGYTF
-	TRBV3-1	-	TRBJ1-2	TGTGCCAGCAGCCAAGAACCTACCGATTTCTCAGGGGTACACACCTTC	CASSQEPTDFSGVHTF
-	TRBV5-1	-	TRBJ2-2	TGCGCCAGCATGAACAGCGACACCGGGGAGCTGTTTTTT	CASMNSDTGELFF
-	TRBV30	-	TRBJ1-3	TGTGCCTGGAGCGCCGGGGAGCACTCTGGAAACACCATATATTTT	CAWSAGEHSGNTIYF
-	TRBV12-3/TRBV12-4	-	TRBJ2-7	TGTGCCAGCAGTGTCCGGGACACGAGCTCCTACGAGCAGTACTTC	CASSVRDTSSYEQYF
-	TRBV30	-	TRBJ2-7	TGTGCCTGGAGACGTGTAGGGGCCAACGAGCAGTACTTC	CAWRRVGANEQYF
-	TRBV12-3/TRBV12-4	-	TRBJ2-7	TGTGCCAGCAGCGGACAGAGCTCCTACGAGCAGTACTTC	CASSGQSSYEQYF
once	TRBV30	-	TRBJ1-2	TGTGCCTGGAGTCCGGCCAGGTATGGCTACACCTTC	CAWSPARYGYTF
-	TRBV6-2/TRBV6-3	TRBD1	TRBJ2-7	TGTGCCAGCAGTTACTCAAACAGGGGGGTTAAGGAGCAGTACTTC	CASSYSNRGVKEQYF
-	TRBV5-6	-	TRBJ1-5	TGTGCCAGCAGCTTCGCAGGGCGGGGCAATCAGCCCCAGCATTTT	CASSFAGRGNQPQHF
-	TRBV29-1	-	TRBJ1-2	TGCAGCGTCGCTTACGGGGCAAACTATGGCTACACCTTC	CSVAYGANYGYTF
-	TRBV11-2	-	TRBJ2-5	TGTGCCAGCAGCTCCTTTCGGGAGACCCAGTACTTC	CASSSFRETQYF
-	TRBV4-2	-	TRBJ1-1	TGTGCCAGCAGCCGAACCTTTGGACGGGCGTACACTGAAGCTTTCTTT	CASSRTFGRAYTEAFF
-	TRBV7-2	-	TRBJ1-2	TGTGCCAGCAGCTTAGAGGCTGGGTTTGGTGGCTACACCTTC	CASSLEAGFGGYTF
-	TRBV9	-	TRBJ1-6	TGTGCCAGCAGCGCTGGCAGGGGCACCTATAATTCACCCCTCCACTTT	CASSAGRGTYNSPLHF
-	TRBV29-1	TRBD2	TRBJ2-7	TGCAGCGTTGGGACTAGCGGGGGTTACGAGCAGTACTTC	CSVGTSGGYEQYF
-	TRBV7-3	-	TRBJ2-5	TGTGCCAGCAGCTTAAGGGATCAACAGACCCAGTACTTC	CASSLRDQQTQYF
-	TRBV7-8	-	TRBJ1-4	TGTGCCAGCAGCCAGTCAACTAATGAAAAACTGTTTTTT	CASSQSTNEKLFF
-	TRBV29-1	-	TRBJ1-2	TGCAGCGCCGGGGGGGACTATGGCTACACCTTC	CSAGGDYGYTF
-	TRBV4-3	-	TRBJ2-3	TGCGCCAGCAGCCAACAGCTCACAGATACGCAGTATTTT	CASSQQLTDTQYF
-	TRBV20-1	-	TRBJ1-1	TGCAGTGCTAGAGTTGAGGTGAACACTGAAGCTTTCTTT	CSARVEVNTEAFF
once	TRBV5-1	-	TRBJ1-2	TGCGCCAGCAGGCCCGACGGGAACTATGGCTACACCTTC	CASRPDGNYGYTF
-	TRBV29-1	-	TRBJ1-5	TGCAGCGCCCGTGGGGCGACGGAGGATCACCCCCAGCATTTT	CSARGATEDHPQHF
-	TRBV20-1	-	TRBJ1-2	TGCAGTGCCGTTTCGGACGCGGGCCAAGGTGGCTACACCTTC	CSAVSDAGQGGYTF
-	TRBV12-3/TRBV12-4	-	TRBJ2-7	TGTGCCAGCAGCCCTCTACTAGGAAACTACGAGCAGTACTTC	CASSPLLGNYEQYF
-	TRBV6-5	-	TRBJ2-7	TGTGCCAGCAGGCGGCCCCCCGGGAACGAGCAGTACTTC	CASRRPPGNEQYF
few	TRBV7-9	-	TRBJ2-7	TGTGCCAGCAGCTTGGGCGGTACCTACGAGCAGTACTTC	CASSLGGTYEQYF
-	TRBV20-1	TRBD1	TRBJ1-2	TGCAGTGCTAGAGGGATGGGCAGGACAGGGAGGGGATATGGCTACACCTTC	CSARGMGRTGRGYGYTF
-	TRBV6-1	-	TRBJ2-1	TGTGCCAGCACCTACCTTGGAGGGACAGCCGTCTACAATGAGCAGTTCTTC	CASTYLGGTAVYNEQFF
-	TRBV29-1	-	TRBJ1-1	TGCAGCGTTGCCCCCAGGTTAGTCTCTGAAGCTTTCTTT	CSVAPRLVSEAFF
-	TRBV18	-	TRBJ1-3	TGTGCCAGCTCACCACGGGCGGTGGCGGGCGAGCCTGGAAACACCATATATTTT	CASSPRAVAGEPGNTIYF
-	TRBV4-2	TRBD2	TRBJ2-5	TGTGCCAGCAGCCAAGACGGGCGGGGGGGCCGGGAGACCCAGTACTTC	CASSQDGRGGRETQYF
-	TRBV6-1	-	TRBJ1-1	TGTGCCAGCATCCCAGCAATATGGAGGGACACTGAAGCTTTCTTT	CASIPAIWRDTEAFF
-	TRBV6-2/TRBV6-3	TRBD1	TRBJ1-2	TGTGCCAGCAGCCTACAGGGGAATGGCTACACCTTC	CASSLQGNGYTF